This TCR beta chain was identified during a study of shared clonotypes between healthy human individuals. Study results and caveats: In general, naive subsets displayed greater estimated richness than memory subsets did.

Assay: immunoSEQ multiplex PCR; the TCRdb copy retains only in-frame clones and omits some. The sample has 2 million to 3 million clones; roughly nine tenths are singletons. Donors comprised healthy HIV-negative adults lacking recent acute infections or vaccinations. A CD45RA+ naive subset and a CD45RA-negative memory subset were split from CD4+ cells. Turning to this clone: Its antigen is unknown.

Germline V gene data show CDR1 as MNHNS and CDR2 as SASEGT. Trimming left V 4 bases short and J 7 bases short, with 16 bases between. The CDR3 is 14 amino acids. The source material was naive CD4+ T cells sorted from blood. Subset noted: CD45RA+ positively selected. This rearrangement joins TRBV6-1 to TRBJ1-2; D is undetermined. The clonotype originates from a man younger than 30 in good health. The CDR3 sequence is CASSAGRSSGGYTF. Written as DNA, the CDR3 is TGTGCCAGCAGTGCCGGGAGGTCATCGGGTGGCTACACCTTC.